The subject of this entry is one T cell receptor beta chain. The V gene's germline CDR1 is SNHLY and CDR2 FYNNEI. CDR3 size: 17 residues. The V segment lost 6 bases and the J segment 2 bases; nucleotides outside the gene matches: 11. Source study methods: Cell counts per sample came from amplifying reference gene primers. Generated by immunoSEQ multiplex PCR, the TCRdb table keeps only in-frame clones and is missing some. The DNA was the basis for D and trimming; V, J and clone size are from that table. Of about 80,000 clones in the sample, 78% were seen once. The sample belongs to a study of blood T cell repertoires in COVID-19. The wider study: The study drew acute and convalescent COVID-19 samples from the United States, Italy and Spain. T cells, B-cell-depleted T cells, or PBMCs provided the cDNA or gDNA that served as material.

The sequenced sample consisted of peripheral blood. The V and J genes are TRBV2 and TRBJ1-1; TRBD1 aligns across 11 bases. This clonotype originated in a human donor in a cohort sampled during active COVID-19. Here the CDR3 reads CASRSPGTGGSNTEAFF. For the CDR3, the DNA is TGTGCCAGCAGGAGTCCCGGGACAGGGGGATCAAACACTGAAGCTTTCTTT.